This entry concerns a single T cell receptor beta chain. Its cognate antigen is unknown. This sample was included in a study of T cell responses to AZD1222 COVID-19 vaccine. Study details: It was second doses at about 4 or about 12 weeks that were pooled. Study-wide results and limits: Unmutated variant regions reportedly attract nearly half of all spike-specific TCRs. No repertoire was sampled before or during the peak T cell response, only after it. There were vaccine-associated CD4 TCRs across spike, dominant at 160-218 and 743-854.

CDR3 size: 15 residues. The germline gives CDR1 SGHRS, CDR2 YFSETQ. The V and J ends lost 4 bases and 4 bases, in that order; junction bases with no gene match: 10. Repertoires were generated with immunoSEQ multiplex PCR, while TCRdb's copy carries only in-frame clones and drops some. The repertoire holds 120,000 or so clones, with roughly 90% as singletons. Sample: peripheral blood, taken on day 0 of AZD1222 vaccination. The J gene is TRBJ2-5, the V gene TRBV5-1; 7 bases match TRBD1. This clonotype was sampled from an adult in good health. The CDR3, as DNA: TGCGCCAGCAGCGAGACAGGGTTCGCGGTAGAGACCCAGTACTTC. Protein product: CASSETGFAVETQYF. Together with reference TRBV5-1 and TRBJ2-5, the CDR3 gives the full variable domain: KAGVTQTPRYLIKTRGQQVTLSCSPISGHRSVSWYQQTPGQGLQFLFEYFSETQRNKGNFPGRFSGRQFSNSRSEMNVSTLELGDSALYLCASSETGFAVETQYFGPGTRLLVL.